This TCR beta chain was observed in a study of neurological immune-mediated disorders. This clonotype came up many times. TCRdb re-derived calls from the 5' RACE reads in MiXCR, one entry per CDR3 protein. The sample has tens of thousands of distinct CDR3 sequences, around 10% seen once; the top ten hold less than 8.5%. Time point given: longitudinal time-point 1 (baseline). From 2 million PBMCs stored at -80 C, the unsorted libraries were generated. With 5 bases removed from V and 7 bases from J, the gap between germline ends came to 18 bases. Germline CDR1 is SGHRS and CDR2 is YFSETQ. This CDR3 is 15 amino acids long.

Sequenced material: PBMCs. The chain carries TRBV5-1 and TRBJ1-4; D gene ambiguous. This clonotype originated in a male donor with HTLV-1-associated myelopathy (HAM/TSP). The CDR3 region is CASRGPGGLSEKLFF. In DNA form, the CDR3 reads TGCGCCAGCAGAGGACCGGGTGGATTGAGTGAAAAACTGTTTTTT.